The clone carrying this T cell receptor (beta chain) was detected many times. TCRdb passed the reads through MiXCR, listing each CDR3 protein once. The table has about 310,000 distinct CDR3 sequences, 15% to 20% seen once. The CDR3 extends over 15 amino acids. Germline values: CDR1 SGHTA, CDR2 FQGNSA. V trimming: 4 bases; J trimming: 5 bases; junction bases outside the gene matches: 10. These data belong to a study of T cell repertoires in cytomegalovirus infection. The chain has TRBV7-2 and TRBJ1-1, with 7 nucleotides matching TRBD1. Sequencing was done on a sample of PBMCs. This TCR was recovered from a human donor in good health (CMV status not recorded). Some clones in this sample may be carry-over from other donors' samples. The CDR3 DNA sequence: TGTGCCAGCAGCTACGGGACAGAACTCTTGACTGAAGCTTTCTTT. Its translation: CASSYGTELLTEAFF.